Presented here are 30 T cell receptor beta chains from one specimen sequenced in a study of blood T cell repertoires in COVID-19. Here immunoSEQ multiplex PCR was the method, and the copy in TCRdb shows in-frame clones only, minus some. The table lists 18,000 or so clones, roughly 88% of them singletons, with around 8.9% in the top ten. Source material: peripheral blood. These receptors were obtained from a man in his forties with active COVID-19.

The chain recombines TRBV28 with TRBJ2-7; 8 nucleotides match TRBD1. This CDR3 has 12 residues. CDR1 and CDR2 from the germline V gene are MDHEN and SYDVKM. V lost 5 bases and J lost 6; bases outside the gene matches: 3. The CDR3 DNA follows: TGTGCCAGCAGTAGGACAGGGACCGAGCAGTACTTC. Its protein is CASSRTGTEQYF.

This clone appeared once. The J gene is TRBJ1-5, the V gene TRBV19; D is ambiguous. The CDR3 loop spans 17 amino acids. V lost 5 bases, J lost 0 bases, and 17 bases lay in between. Germline V lookup: CDR1 LNHDA, CDR2 SQIVND (reference sequence). CDR3 in DNA: TGTGCCAGTAGTTCCATAATGCGGGCAGATAGCAATCAGCCCCAGCATTTT. Its translation: CASSSIMRADSNQPQHF.

J is TRBJ1-6 and V is TRBV30, with D unresolved. V gave up 0 bases and J gave up 10 bases, with 13 bases separating them. Germline CDR1 reads GTSNPN; CDR2 reads SVGIG (reference sequence). The CDR3 is made up of 14 amino acids. The CDR3 is CAWSVDTFVSPLHF. The CDR3 bases are TGTGCCTGGAGTGTAGACACATTTGTATCACCCCTCCACTTT.

This clone was counted a single time. The rearrangement uses TRBV6-5 and TRBJ2-7; 8 positions agree with TRBD1. Germline assignment: CDR1 MNHEY and CDR2 SVGAGI. The V segment lost 2 bases and the J segment 2 bases; nucleotides outside the gene matches: 5. The CDR3 loop spans 15 amino acids. The CDR3 bases are TGTGCCAGCAGTTACGCAGAGACAGGGGCCTACGAGCAGTACTTC. It translates to CASSYAETGAYEQYF.

The J gene is TRBJ2-1, the V gene TRBV5-6; tentative D call: TRBD1 (5 bases). Germline V gene lookup returns CDR1 SGHDT and CDR2 YYEEEE. CDR3 size: 15 residues. V was clipped by 0 bases and J by 1 base, with 8 bases between them. For the CDR3, the DNA is TGTGCCAGCAGCTTGGGAGCAGGGTCCTACAATGAGCAGTTCTTC. Its translation is CASSLGAGSYNEQFF.

This sequence joins TRBV5-6 and TRBJ2-7; 10 bases line up with TRBD2. The CDR3 sequence is 17 residues long. The trim removed 1 base at V and 3 bases at J, leaving 10 bases unmatched. Per germline, CDR1 SGHDT and CDR2 YYEEEE. CDR3 protein: CASSLRTSGAGSYEQYF. CDR3 nucleotide sequence: TGTGCCAGCAGCTTGCGTACTAGCGGGGCTGGCAGCTACGAGCAGTACTTC. The whole variable domain, remainder taken from reference TRBV5-6 and TRBJ2-7, is DAGVTQSPTHLIKTRGQQVTLRCSPKSGHDTVSWYQQALGQGPQFIFQYYEEEERQRGNFPDRFSGHQFPNYSSELNVNALLLGDSALYLCASSLRTSGAGSYEQYFGPGTRLTVT.

The chain joins TRBV27 to TRBJ2-7, with unresolved D. Trimming cost V 6 bases and J 0 bases, with 15 bases left between them. The germline V gene encodes CDR1 MNHEY and CDR2 SMNVEV (reference sequence). This CDR3 is built from 15 residues. The DNA of the CDR3 is TGTGCCAGCAGAAGAGGTCCCTCTAGCTCCTACGAGCAGTACTTC. This gives the protein CASRRGPSSSYEQYF.

CDR3 sequence (DNA): TGCGCCAGCAGCCAGGGGGAGGGGACGAGGGAGCTGTTTTTT. Translating gives CASSQGEGTRELFF. The chain joins TRBV4-3 to TRBJ2-2; TRBD2 matches 7 bases. The CDR3 runs to 14 residues. Germline values: CDR1 LGHNA, CDR2 YSLEER. Unmatched junction bases numbered 7, after V lost 3 bases and J lost 9 bases.

In this sample, this clone turned up once. The rearrangement uses TRBV27 and TRBJ2-2; 10 bases are a match to TRBD1. CDR3 length equals 17 residues. CDR1 is MNHEY, CDR2 SMNVEV, per germline (reference sequence). V lost 8 bases to trimming and J lost 2 bases; unmatched junction nucleotides: 11. This chain's CDR3 is CASGKGTGVINTGELFF. DNA for the CDR3: TGTGCCAGCGGAAAGGGGACAGGGGTCATAAACACCGGGGAGCTGTTTTTT.

This chain connects TRBV9 to TRBJ2-2, with a tentative D call TRBD1 (6 bases). Germline CDR1 SGDLS, CDR2 YYNGEE. The CDR3 has 16 residues. V dropped 0 bases and J dropped 1 base, with 10 bases sitting between them. The CDR3 region is CASSVGSTGNTGELFF. The CDR3 bases are TGTGCCAGCAGCGTAGGGTCGACAGGGAACACCGGGGAGCTGTTTTTT.

The chain employs TRBV19 and TRBJ2-2; D may be TRBD1 (6 bases). CDR3 length equals 17 residues. Trimming shortened V by 2 bases and J by 7 bases, and 20 bases separated the two germline ends. From germline, CDR1 is LNHDA and CDR2 SQIVND (reference sequence). This chain's CDR3 is CASSIMGAARLVGELFF. CDR3 coding DNA: TGTGCCAGTAGTATAATGGGGGCAGCGAGGTTGGTCGGGGAGCTGTTTTTT.

V and J are TRBV6-5 and TRBJ2-3; TRBD2 aligns across 10 bases. The CDR3 runs 14 residues. Germline V gives CDR1 MNHEY, CDR2 SVGAGI. J lost 4 bases, V lost 6 bases, and 4 bases had no gene match. CDR3 residues: CASRGTSGADTQYF. CDR3 sequence (DNA): TGTGCCAGCAGGGGTACTAGCGGGGCAGATACGCAGTATTTT.

This rearrangement joins TRBV27 to TRBJ1-2, with a weak D call TRBD1 (5 bases). The CDR3 has 14 residues. The V gene's germline CDR1 is MNHEY and CDR2 SMNVEV (reference sequence). The V gene lost 10 bases and the J gene lost 0 bases, with 15 bases spanning the gap. CDR3 in DNA: TGTGCCACCGTCGGTGCAGGGACTAACTATGGCTACACCTTC. This translates into CATVGAGTNYGYTF.

This clone was seen only once. The chain has TRBV10-3 and TRBJ2-1, with 11 nucleotides matching TRBD2. Per germline, CDR1 ENHRY and CDR2 SYGVKD. The trim removed 8 bases at V and 2 bases at J, leaving 8 bases unmatched. CDR3 length: 16 residues. The CDR3 DNA reads TGTGCCATCGCCTACGGGACTAGCGGCACCTACAATGAGCAGTTCTTC. Its protein is CAIAYGTSGTYNEQFF.

The rearrangement links TRBV5-6 to TRBJ1-2, with TRBD1 matching over 7 bases. The junction had 6 bases not matched to a gene; V was cut back by 5 bases and J by 2 bases. Germline-derived CDR1 and CDR2 are SGHDT and YYEEEE. This CDR3 comprises 14 residues. CDR3 nucleotides: TGTGCCAGCAGGACAGGGTTTAGCAACTATGGCTACACCTTC. This codes for CASRTGFSNYGYTF.

The rearrangement links TRBV2 to TRBJ2-2; the match to TRBD2 covers 11 bases. Germline V lookup: CDR1 SNHLY, CDR2 FYNNEI. The J segment lost 4 bases and the V segment lost 4 bases, leaving 8 bases of the junction unmatched. The CDR3 is 17 amino acids. In DNA form, the CDR3 reads TGTGCCAGCAGTGCTAGACTAGCGGGGTTAATCACCGGGGAGCTGTTTTTT. This translates into CASSARLAGLITGELFF.

Sample share makes this clone large (0.1 to 1%). This chain connects TRBV19 to TRBJ1-5; D remains ambiguous. Germline V lookup: CDR1 LNHDA, CDR2 SQIVND (reference sequence). Trimming left V 3 bases short and J 5 bases short, with 17 bases between. This CDR3 is 16 amino acids long. The CDR3: CASSMLPRETYQPQHF. The CDR3 DNA reads as TGTGCCAGTAGTATGCTTCCTCGGGAAACTTATCAGCCCCAGCATTTT.

The chain is built from TRBV19 and TRBJ2-2, with D unresolved. The CDR3 extends over 14 amino acids. Trimming removed 0 bases at V and 5 bases at J, with 7 bases between. CDR1 is LNHDA, CDR2 SQIVND, per germline (reference sequence). The CDR3, as DNA: TGTGCCAGTAGTATAGACGCGGAGACCGGGGAGCTGTTTTTT. This codes for CASSIDAETGELFF.

V gene TRBV12-3 or TRBV12-4 combines with J gene TRBJ1-1; D uncertain. V was clipped by 3 bases and J by 0 bases, with 5 bases between them. The CDR3 consists of 13 residues. The CDR3 loop reads CASSFGMNTEAFF. DNA for the CDR3: TGTGCCAGCAGTTTCGGGATGAACACTGAAGCTTTCTTT.

The V call is TRBV5-4, the J call TRBJ1-4, with 8 bases lining up with TRBD1. Germline assignment: CDR1 SGHNT and CDR2 YYREEE (reference sequence). V was pared by 1 base and J by 6 bases, with 5 bases of the junction left unmatched. The CDR3 covers 15 residues. The CDR3 region is CASSLSAGGDEKLFF. The CDR3 nucleotides are TGTGCCAGCAGCTTGTCCGCAGGGGGCGATGAAAAACTGTTTTTT.

This chain connects TRBV7-9 to TRBJ2-7, with TRBD1 as a possible D gene (5 bases). Germline V CDR1 and CDR2: SEHNR, FQNEAQ (reference sequence). The CDR3 has 14 residues. Trimming took off 0 bases at V and 3 bases at J, with 9 bases between the two ends. Written as DNA, the CDR3 is TGTGCCAGCAGCTTAGCGGCAGGGTTCTACGAGCAGTACTTC. As protein: CASSLAAGFYEQYF.

V gene TRBV2 combines with J gene TRBJ2-7; 9 positions agree with TRBD1. Germline assignment: CDR1 SNHLY and CDR2 FYNNEI. This CDR3 has 14 residues. Unmatched junction bases numbered 5, after V lost 4 bases and J lost 4 bases. The CDR3 spells CASSVGTGIYEQYF. CDR3 sequence (DNA): TGTGCCAGCAGTGTTGGGACAGGGATATACGAGCAGTACTTC.

This clone was seen just once. CDR3 region: CASSLAHSGRAAITDTQYF. The CDR3 bases are TGTGCCAGCAGCTTAGCCCATAGCGGGAGGGCCGCGATCACAGATACGCAGTATTTT. The chain is built from TRBV7-8 and TRBJ2-3; 11 bases are shared with TRBD2. This CDR3 has 19 residues. V shed 0 bases, J shed 2 bases, and the junction held 10 bases outside the gene matches. Germline V gene data show CDR1 as SGHVS and CDR2 as FQNEAQ. Looking up the rest from reference TRBV7-8 and TRBJ2-3 gives the full variable domain: GAGVSQSPRYKVAKRGQDVALRCDPISGHVSLFWYQQALGQGPEFLTYFQNEAQLDKSGLPSDRFFAERPEGSVSTLKIQRTQQEDSAVYLCASSLAHSGRAAITDTQYFGPGTRLTVL.

The rearrangement links TRBV19 to TRBJ2-7; a possible D gene is TRBD2 (5 bases). V was trimmed by 1 base and J by 4 bases, leaving 8 bases between them. The CDR3 is made up of 13 amino acids. Germline CDR1 and CDR2: LNHDA and SQIVND (reference sequence). The CDR3 sequence: CASSIVTGYEQYF. The DNA of the CDR3 is TGTGCCAGTAGTATAGTGACGGGGTACGAGCAGTACTTC.

The genes are TRBV6-1 and TRBJ1-4; 9 bases are a match to TRBD1. The germline gives CDR1 MNHNS, CDR2 SASEGT. This CDR3 comprises 16 residues. V gave up 6 bases and J gave up 4 bases; unmatched junction bases: 9. This chain's CDR3 is CASREIPGQGNEKLFF. For the CDR3, the DNA is TGTGCCAGCAGGGAAATACCGGGACAGGGTAATGAAAAACTGTTTTTT.

The chain uses TRBV14 and TRBJ1-2, with 8 bases fitting TRBD1. CDR1 and CDR2 from the germline V gene are SGHDN and FVKESK. Trimming took 1 base from V and 4 from J; bases not matched to a gene: 11. The CDR3 totals 17 residues. Here the CDR3 DNA reads TGTGCCAGCAGCCAAGTTCGAGGGACAGGAAGATTCTATGGCTACACCTTC. Protein: CASSQVRGTGRFYGYTF.

This sequence joins TRBV5-4 and TRBJ2-1; 8 nucleotides align to TRBD1. The trim removed 3 bases at V and 8 bases at J, leaving 4 bases unmatched. Germline V gene data show CDR1 as SGHNT and CDR2 as YYREEE (reference sequence). CDR3 size: 13 residues. In nucleotides, the CDR3 is TGTGCCAGCAGCTCAGACAGGGGCGATGAGCAGTTCTTC. Its translation: CASSSDRGDEQFF.

The CDR3 sequence: CASSPKDWYEQYF. DNA of the CDR3: TGTGCCAGCAGCCCCAAGGACTGGTACGAGCAGTACTTC. V and J are TRBV7-2 and TRBJ2-7; D perhaps matches TRBD2 (5 bases). The germline CDR1 and CDR2 sequences are SGHTA and FQGNSA. The germline V and J ends were trimmed by 5 bases and 4 bases, with 12 bases remaining between them. The CDR3 is 13 amino acids.

This chain uses TRBV9 with TRBJ2-6; the D gene is possibly TRBD1 (5 bases). V was clipped by 3 bases and J by 0 bases, with 13 bases between them. The germline gives CDR1 SGDLS, CDR2 YYNGEE. This CDR3 spans 17 amino acids. CDR3 residues: CASSGRDRSSGANVLTF. The CDR3 bases are TGTGCCAGCAGCGGCCGTGACAGATCCTCTGGGGCCAACGTCCTGACTTTC.

This chain links TRBV27 with TRBJ2-1; 10 bases are a match to TRBD2. V lost 3 bases and J lost 8; bases outside the gene matches: 4. CDR1 and CDR2 (germline): MNHEY, SMNVEV (reference sequence). The CDR3 covers 14 residues. CDR3 in DNA: TGTGCCAGCAGTTTCCGGACTAGCGGTTATGAGCAGTTCTTC. Translated, it gives CASSFRTSGYEQFF.